One T cell receptor beta chain is described in this entry. Its antigen is not identified. The length of the CDR3 is 12 residues. J lost 9 bases, V lost 5 bases, and 4 bases had no gene match. The germline gives CDR1 SGHTA, CDR2 FQGTGA. Separate from the roughly 720-subject first cohort, the roughly 120-subject validation cohort was the one that the donors belonged to. The sample belongs to a study of cytomegalovirus exposure and HLA in healthy donors. Findings and caveats of the study: Subsequent analysis found a tendency for first-cohort TCR clusters to co-occur within the 110 or so validation repertoires. High specificity and sensitivity for cytomegalovirus status were reported for the classifier. A list of 164 TCR beta chains associated with cytomegalovirus was given.

Generated by immunoSEQ multiplex PCR, the TCRdb table keeps only in-frame clones and is missing some. The sample holds some 130,000 clones, roughly nine tenths seen once. The chain uses TRBV7-3 and TRBJ1-1, with TRBD1 identical over 9 bases. The sample consisted of PBMCs. This TCR came from a woman aged 18-29 years in good health and CMV-seronegative. The CDR3 DNA is TGTGCCAGCAGCCCGAACAGGGGGCAAGCTTTCTTT. Its translation: CASSPNRGQAFF.